This is a list of T cell receptor beta chains from one sample in a study of T cell changes during pregnancy in multiple sclerosis. This table comes from immunoSEQ multiplex PCR, and its TCRdb copy is limited to in-frame clones, with some not included. The sample records around 110,000 clones, roughly 89% being singletons. This specimen was peripheral blood, taken before pregnancy. The receptor source for this set is a female donor with multiple sclerosis, enrolled in a pregnancy study. The conserved cysteine and the conserved F or W are not part of the CDR3 here. A clone size is listed for some rows: how often the clone was seen (once, few, many), or a class if it is expanded.

>NA|TRBJ1-1|TRBV5-1
ASSLERINTEAF
>NA|TRBJ2-1|TRBV7-9
ASSLVQYNEQF
>NA|TRBJ2-2|TRBV11-2
ASSLRERGNTGELF
>few|TRBJ1-6|TRBV5-6
ASSLYGETSPLH
>NA|TRBJ1-4|TRBV4-3
ASSPRPGTGEKLF
>NA|TRBJ2-1|TRBV2
ASRGRGAGAFYNEQF
>NA|TRBJ2-1|TRBV19
ASSISRGNEQF
>NA|TRBJ2-7|TRBV20-1
SAWTGERQY
>NA|TRBJ2-1|TRBV7-6
ASSWSGNEQF
>NA|TRBJ2-5|TRBV27
ASSRGRIQETQY
>NA|TRBJ2-1|TRBV7-6
ASSPAGNEQF
>few|TRBJ1-1|TRBV19
ASSPGMNTEAF
>once|TRBJ2-7|TRBV7-9
ASSLSLQGYEQY
>NA|TRBJ2-1|TRBV7-2
ASSLGTSGAASYNEQF
>NA|TRBJ1-6|TRBV5-6
ASSSRTGANSPLH
>NA|TRBJ2-5|TRBV11-2
ASRPLAGGAETQY
>NA|TRBJ2-3|TRBV7-6
ASSLGTSGSTDTQY
>NA|TRBJ2-7|TRBV7-9
ASSLGPTTEQY
>NA|TRBJ2-3|TRBV14
ASSQDLRATDTQY
>once|TRBJ2-7|TRBV6-1
ASSEITSFSEQY
>NA|TRBJ2-6|TRBV5-1
ASSLSGTGGLSGANVLT
>NA|TRBJ2-1|TRBV5-6
ASSPGGVDRGTRGL
>NA|TRBJ2-1|TRBV4-1
ASSQNPATSNEQF
>NA|TRBJ2-2|TRBV19
ASSMERDFGELF
>NA|TRBJ1-2|TRBV9
ASSIRQGPYGYT
>NA|TRBJ1-3|TRBV5-5
ASSYVTGRISGNTIY
>NA|TRBJ2-3|TRBV7-9
ASSLALGTGLDTQY
>NA|TRBJ2-2|TRBV7-2
ASSFSYRGLSNTGELF
>NA|TRBJ2-7|TRBV2
ASSDRALGYEQY
>NA|TRBJ2-7|TRBV7-6
ASSLMSSASYEQY
>NA|TRBJ2-7|TRBV7-9
ASTGGSSYEQY
>NA|TRBJ2-7|TRBV30
AWSVKGRAGSYEQY
>NA|TRBJ2-7|TRBV28
ASSFTSGYEQY
>NA|TRBJ1-1|TRBV25-1
ASSEQQGGPLNTEAF
>NA|TRBJ1-5|TRBV6-5
ASSSVSNQPQH
>NA|TRBJ1-2|TRBV5-1
ASSSAEDILGGYT
>NA|TRBJ2-5|TRBV4-1
ASSQDLASGRTGQETQY
>once|TRBJ2-7|TRBV19
ASSKHRQAGGIDEQY
>few|TRBJ1-6|TRBV18
ASSPSGQIATLH
>NA|TRBJ2-5|TRBV28
ASSFMGQGYQETQY
>NA|TRBJ1-1|TRBV19
ASSITRRNFLMNTEAF
>NA|TRBJ2-7|TRBV5-6
ASSSGQTHYEQY
>NA|TRBJ1-1|TRBV19
ASSIRGPGTEAF
>NA|TRBJ2-3|TRBV6-1
ATSSDGADTQY
>NA|TRBJ2-7|TRBV27
ASSLNSGQGAYEQY
>NA|TRBJ1-1|TRBV30
AWSLRVGTEAF
>NA|TRBJ2-2|TRBV4-1
ASSPYTGELF
>once|TRBJ2-7|TRBV5-1
ASSRIPGQRYSSSYEQY
>NA|TRBJ1-5|TRBV19
ASSRVSNQPQH
>once|TRBJ1-2|TRBV27
ASSLLGQPNYGYT
>NA|TRBJ2-3|TRBV18
ASSPSPDGQDTQY
>NA|TRBJ2-5|TRBV10-2
ASRGLAGEETQY
>NA|TRBJ1-1|TRBV11-2
ASSLREGVNTEAF
>NA|TRBJ1-1|TRBV5-1
ASSLAYRGSTEAF
>NA|TRBJ1-1|TRBV5-6
ASSPTGGANLMNTEAF